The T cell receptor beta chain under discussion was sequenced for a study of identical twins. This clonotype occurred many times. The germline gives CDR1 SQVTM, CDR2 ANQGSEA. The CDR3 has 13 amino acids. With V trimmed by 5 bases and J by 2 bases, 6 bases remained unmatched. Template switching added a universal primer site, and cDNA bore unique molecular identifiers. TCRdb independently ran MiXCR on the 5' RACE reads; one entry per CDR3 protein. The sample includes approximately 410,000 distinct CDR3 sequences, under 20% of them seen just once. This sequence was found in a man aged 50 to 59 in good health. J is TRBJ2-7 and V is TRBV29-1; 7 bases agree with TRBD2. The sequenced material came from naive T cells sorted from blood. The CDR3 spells CSVRLAEPYEQYF. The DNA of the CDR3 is TGCAGCGTTCGTCTAGCGGAGCCCTACGAGCAGTACTTC.